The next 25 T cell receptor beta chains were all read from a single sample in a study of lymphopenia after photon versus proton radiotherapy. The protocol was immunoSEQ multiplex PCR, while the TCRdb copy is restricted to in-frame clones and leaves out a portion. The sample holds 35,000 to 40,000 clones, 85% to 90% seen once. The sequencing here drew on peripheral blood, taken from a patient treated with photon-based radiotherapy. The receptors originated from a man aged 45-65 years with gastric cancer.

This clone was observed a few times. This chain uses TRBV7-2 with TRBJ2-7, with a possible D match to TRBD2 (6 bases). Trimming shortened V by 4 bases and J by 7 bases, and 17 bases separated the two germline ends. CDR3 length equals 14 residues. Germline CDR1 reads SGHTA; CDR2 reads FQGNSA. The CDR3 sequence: CASSSLATAREQYF. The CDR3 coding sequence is TGTGCCAGCAGCTCACTAGCTACAGCAAGGGAGCAGTACTTC.

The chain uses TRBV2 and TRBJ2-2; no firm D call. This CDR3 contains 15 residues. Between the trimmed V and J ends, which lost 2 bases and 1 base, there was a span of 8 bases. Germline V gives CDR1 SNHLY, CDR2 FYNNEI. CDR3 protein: CASSEHSLNTGELFF. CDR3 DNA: TGTGCCAGCAGTGAACACTCCCTGAACACCGGGGAGCTGTTTTTT.

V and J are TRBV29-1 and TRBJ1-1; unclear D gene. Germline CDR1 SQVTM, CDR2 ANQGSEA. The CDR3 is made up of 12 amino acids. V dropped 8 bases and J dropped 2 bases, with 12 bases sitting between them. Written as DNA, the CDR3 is TGCAGCCTCAGTAGGGAAAACACTGAAGCTTTCTTT. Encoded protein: CSLSRENTEAFF. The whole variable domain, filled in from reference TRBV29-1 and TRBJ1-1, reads SAVISQKPSRDICQRGTSLTIQCQVDSQVTMMFWYRQQPGQSLTLIATANQGSEATYESGFVIDKFPISRPNLTFSTLTVSNMSPEDSSIYLCSLSRENTEAFFGQGTRLTVV.

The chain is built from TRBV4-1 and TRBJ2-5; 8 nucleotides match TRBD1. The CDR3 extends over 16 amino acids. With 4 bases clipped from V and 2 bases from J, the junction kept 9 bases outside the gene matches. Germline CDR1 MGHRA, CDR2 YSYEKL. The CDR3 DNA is TGCGCCAGCAGCCGGGGGACAGGAAGGGAGCAAGAGACCCAGTACTTC. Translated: CASSRGTGREQETQYF.

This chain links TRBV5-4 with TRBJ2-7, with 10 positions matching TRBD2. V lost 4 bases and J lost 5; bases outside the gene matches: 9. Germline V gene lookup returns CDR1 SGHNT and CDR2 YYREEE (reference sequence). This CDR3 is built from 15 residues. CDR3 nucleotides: TGTGCCAGCAGCATAAGCGGGAGGGCCGTGGACGAGCAGTACTTC. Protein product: CASSISGRAVDEQYF.

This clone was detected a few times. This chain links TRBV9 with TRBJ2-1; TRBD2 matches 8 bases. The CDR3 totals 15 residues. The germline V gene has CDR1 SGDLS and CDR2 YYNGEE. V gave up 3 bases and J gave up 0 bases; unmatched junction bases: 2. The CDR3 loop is CASSALAASYNEQFF. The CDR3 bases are TGTGCCAGCAGCGCACTAGCGGCCTCCTACAATGAGCAGTTCTTC.

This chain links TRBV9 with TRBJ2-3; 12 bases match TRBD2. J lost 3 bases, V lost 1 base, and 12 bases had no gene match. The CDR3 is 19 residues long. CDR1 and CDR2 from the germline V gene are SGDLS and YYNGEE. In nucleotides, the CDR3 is TGTGCCAGCAGCGTACAAACCCAGACTAGCGGGAGACCGACAGATACGCAGTATTTT. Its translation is CASSVQTQTSGRPTDTQYF.

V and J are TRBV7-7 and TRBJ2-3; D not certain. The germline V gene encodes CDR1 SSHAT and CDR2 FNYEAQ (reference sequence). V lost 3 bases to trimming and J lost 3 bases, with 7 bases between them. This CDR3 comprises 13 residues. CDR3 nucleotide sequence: TGTGCCAGCAGCTTTGAGTTTACAGATACGCAGTATTTT. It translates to CASSFEFTDTQYF.

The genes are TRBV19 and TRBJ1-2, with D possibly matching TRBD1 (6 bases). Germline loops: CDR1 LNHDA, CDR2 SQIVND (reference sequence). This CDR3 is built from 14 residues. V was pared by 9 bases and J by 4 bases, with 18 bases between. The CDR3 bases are TGTGCCAGCTCAGTTGGGGGGCTGGGCTATGGCTACACCTTC. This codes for CASSVGGLGYGYTF.

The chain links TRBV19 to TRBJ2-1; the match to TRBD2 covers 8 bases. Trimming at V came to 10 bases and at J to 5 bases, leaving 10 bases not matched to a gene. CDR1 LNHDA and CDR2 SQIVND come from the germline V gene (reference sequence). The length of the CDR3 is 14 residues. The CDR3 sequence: CATRRETSDNEQFF. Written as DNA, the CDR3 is TGTGCCACTCGACGGGAGACTAGCGACAATGAGCAGTTCTTC.

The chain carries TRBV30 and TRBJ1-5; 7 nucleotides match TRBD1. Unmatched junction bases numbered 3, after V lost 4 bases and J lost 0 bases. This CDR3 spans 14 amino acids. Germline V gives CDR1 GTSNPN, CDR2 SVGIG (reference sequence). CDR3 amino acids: CAWTGQNSNQPQHF. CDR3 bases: TGTGCCTGGACGGGACAGAATAGCAATCAGCCCCAGCATTTT.

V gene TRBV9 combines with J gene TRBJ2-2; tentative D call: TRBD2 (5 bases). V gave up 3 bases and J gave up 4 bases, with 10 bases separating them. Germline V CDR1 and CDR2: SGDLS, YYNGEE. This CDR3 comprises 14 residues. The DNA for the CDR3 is TGTGCCAGCAGCGGAGGGTTAATCACCGGGGAGCTGTTTTTT. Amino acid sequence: CASSGGLITGELFF.

The DNA of the CDR3 is TGTGCCAGCAGCTTGGGGCAGGCTTACTACGAGCAGTACTTC. Translating gives CASSLGQAYYEQYF. This rearrangement joins TRBV5-6 to TRBJ2-7; D not resolved. CDR1 and CDR2 from the germline V gene are SGHDT and YYEEEE. V was cut by 0 bases and J by 3 bases, with 10 bases left in between. The CDR3 length is 14 residues.

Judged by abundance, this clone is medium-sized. Here the CDR3 DNA reads TGTGCCAGCAGCGACACAGGGGAACCTTACGAGCAGTACTTC. Its translation is CASSDTGEPYEQYF. J is TRBJ2-7 and V is TRBV7-9; TRBD1 aligns across 7 bases. J lost 4 bases, V lost 5 bases, and 8 bases had no gene match. Germline V gene lookup returns CDR1 SEHNR and CDR2 FQNEAQ (reference sequence). There are 14 residues in the CDR3.

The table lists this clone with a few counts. CDR3 in amino acids: CAWSDLRGQGRYQPQHF. The CDR3 region has the DNA TGTGCCTGGAGTGATCTGAGGGGACAGGGGCGTTATCAGCCCCAGCATTTT. The rearrangement uses TRBV30 and TRBJ1-5; 10 bases align to TRBD1. The CDR3 consists of 17 residues. Germline V lookup: CDR1 GTSNPN, CDR2 SVGIG (reference sequence). The J segment lost 5 bases and the V segment lost 1 base, leaving 11 bases of the junction unmatched.

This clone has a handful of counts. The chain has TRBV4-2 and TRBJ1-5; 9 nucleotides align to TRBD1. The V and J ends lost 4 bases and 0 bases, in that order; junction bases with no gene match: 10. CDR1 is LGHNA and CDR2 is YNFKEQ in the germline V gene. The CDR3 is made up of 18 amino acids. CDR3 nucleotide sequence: TGTGCCAGCAGCCCGGGCTACGGACAGGGGTATAGCAATCAGCCCCAGCATTTT. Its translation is CASSPGYGQGYSNQPQHF.

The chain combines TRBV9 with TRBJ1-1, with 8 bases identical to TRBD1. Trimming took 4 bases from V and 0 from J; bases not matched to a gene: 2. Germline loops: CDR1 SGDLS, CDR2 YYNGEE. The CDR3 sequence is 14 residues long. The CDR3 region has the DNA TGTGCCAGCAGCAAGGGACAGGTGAACACTGAAGCTTTCTTT. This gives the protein CASSKGQVNTEAFF.

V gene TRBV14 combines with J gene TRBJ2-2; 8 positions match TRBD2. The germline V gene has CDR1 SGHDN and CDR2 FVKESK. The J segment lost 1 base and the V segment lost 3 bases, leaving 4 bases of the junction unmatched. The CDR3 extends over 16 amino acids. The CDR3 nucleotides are TGTGCCAGCAGCCAGTTTGCGGGAGGGAACACCGGGGAGCTGTTTTTT. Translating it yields CASSQFAGGNTGELFF.

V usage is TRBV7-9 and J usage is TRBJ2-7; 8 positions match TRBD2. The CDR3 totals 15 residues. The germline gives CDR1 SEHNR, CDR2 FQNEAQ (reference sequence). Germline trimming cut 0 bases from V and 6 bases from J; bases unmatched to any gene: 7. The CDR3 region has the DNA TGTGCCAGCAGCTTAGCGCGAGCGGGAGAGGGCGAGCAGTACTTC. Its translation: CASSLARAGEGEQYF.

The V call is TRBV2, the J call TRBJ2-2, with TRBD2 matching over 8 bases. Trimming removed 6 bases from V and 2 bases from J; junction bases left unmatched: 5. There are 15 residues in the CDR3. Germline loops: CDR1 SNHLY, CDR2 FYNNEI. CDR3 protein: CASRVSGINTGELFF. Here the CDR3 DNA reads TGTGCCAGCAGGGTTAGCGGGATCAACACCGGGGAGCTGTTTTTT.

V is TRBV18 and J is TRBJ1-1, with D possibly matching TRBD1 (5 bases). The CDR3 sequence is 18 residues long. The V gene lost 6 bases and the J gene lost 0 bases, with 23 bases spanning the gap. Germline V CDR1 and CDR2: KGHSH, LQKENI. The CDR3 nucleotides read TGTGCCAGCTCCATACAGAGTCCCGTAGGCAGGGTGAACACTGAAGCTTTCTTT. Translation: CASSIQSPVGRVNTEAFF.

CDR3 nucleotide sequence: TGTGCCAGCAGTTTATGGGGGACGACGAACCCCGGCAATGAGCAGTTCTTC. Translation gives CASSLWGTTNPGNEQFF. The chain is built from TRBV27 and TRBJ2-1; D may match TRBD1 or TRBD2 (5 bases each). V was trimmed by 1 base and J by 6 bases, leaving 19 bases between them. Germline loops: CDR1 MNHEY, CDR2 SMNVEV (reference sequence). The CDR3 contains 17 residues.

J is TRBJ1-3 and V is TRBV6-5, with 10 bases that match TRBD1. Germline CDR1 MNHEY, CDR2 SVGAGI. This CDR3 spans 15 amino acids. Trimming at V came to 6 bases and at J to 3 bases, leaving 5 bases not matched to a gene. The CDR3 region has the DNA TGTGCCAGCAGCTCGACAGGGGGCTTTGGAAACACCATATATTTT. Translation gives CASSSTGGFGNTIYF.

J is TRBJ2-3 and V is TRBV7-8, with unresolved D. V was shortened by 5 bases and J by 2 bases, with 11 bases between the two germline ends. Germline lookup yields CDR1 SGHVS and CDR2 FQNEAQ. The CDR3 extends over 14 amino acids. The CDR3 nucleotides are TGTGCCAGCAGCCCCCATCTGTTCACAGATACGCAGTATTTT. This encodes CASSPHLFTDTQYF.

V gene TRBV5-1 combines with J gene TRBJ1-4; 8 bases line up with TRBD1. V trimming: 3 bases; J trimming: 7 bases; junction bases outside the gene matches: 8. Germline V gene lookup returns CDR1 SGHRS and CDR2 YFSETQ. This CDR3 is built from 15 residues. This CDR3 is CASSSQGTGFEKLFF. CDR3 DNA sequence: TGCGCCAGCAGCTCGCAGGGGACAGGTTTTGAAAAACTGTTTTTT.